These 10 T cell receptor beta chains came from one sample sequenced in a study of cytomegalovirus exposure and HLA in healthy donors (dated by TCRdb to the late 2010s). The library was made by the immunoSEQ multiplex PCR assay. TCRdb limited this immuneACCESS table to in-frame rearrangements with V and J called. A share of clones is missing; checked studies link under half to unresolved V genes, and the rest is unexplained. Across this sample there are some 320,000 clones, with about 85% seen only once. The ten biggest clones cover approximately 1% of the sample. Input material: PBMCs. The receptor source for this set is a woman aged 25 to 45 in good health and CMV-seropositive.

The rearrangement joins TRBV5-8 to TRBJ1-1; D perhaps matches TRBD1 (5 bases). The CDR3 is made up of 13 amino acids. The ends were cut back, 3 bases at V and 4 bases at J, with 10 bases in the middle. Germline CDR1 reads SGHTS; CDR2 reads YDEGEE. The CDR3 loop reads CASSSGFFTEAFF. The CDR3 DNA reads as TGTGCCAGCAGCTCAGGGTTTTTCACTGAAGCTTTCTTT. The full variable domain, in which reference TRBV5-8 and TRBJ1-1 provide the parts outside the CDR3, is EAGVTQSPTHLIKTRGQQATLRCSPISGHTSVYWYQQALGLGLQFLLWYDEGEERNRGNFPPRFSGRQFPNYSSELNVNALELEDSALYLCASSSGFFTEAFFGQGTRLTVV.

This clone has a handful of counts. The chain uses TRBV18 and TRBJ1-5; D not resolved. The V and J ends lost 0 bases and 5 bases respectively, with 11 bases between them. The CDR3 is 15 residues long. Germline V gene lookup returns CDR1 KGHSH and CDR2 LQKENI. CDR3 sequence (DNA): TGTGCCAGCTCACCACCTGGTAGGGCCGATCAGCCCCAGCATTTT. This codes for CASSPPGRADQPQHF.

This clone has a single count. The chain recombines TRBV27 with TRBJ2-7; D gene uncertain. Germline-derived CDR1 and CDR2 are MNHEY and SMNVEV (reference sequence). The CDR3 has 13 amino acids. Between the trimmed V and J ends, which lost 8 bases and 2 bases, there was a span of 13 bases. The CDR3, as DNA: TGTGCCAGCTCACCCACGGTAGCCTACGAGCAGTACTTC. It encodes CASSPTVAYEQYF.

V gene TRBV9 combines with J gene TRBJ2-7; TRBD1 matches 7 bases. V was pared by 0 bases and J by 4 bases, with 7 bases of the junction left unmatched. The CDR3 runs to 15 residues. Germline CDR1 is SGDLS and CDR2 is YYNGEE. CDR3 residues: CASSVATGAGYEQYF. Here the CDR3 DNA reads TGTGCCAGCAGCGTAGCTACAGGGGCAGGATACGAGCAGTACTTC.

This rearrangement joins TRBV13 to TRBJ2-7; 13 bases line up with TRBD2. V was pared by 6 bases and J by 6 bases, with 5 bases of the junction left unmatched. The length of the CDR3 is 14 residues. The germline CDR1 and CDR2 sequences are PRHDT and FYEKMQ (reference sequence). The CDR3 DNA is TGTGCCAGCAGGCGCGGGACTAGCGGGACCGAGCAGTACTTC. Protein sequence: CASRRGTSGTEQYF.

This rearrangement joins TRBV7-6 to TRBJ2-2; D is unclear. The CDR3 covers 14 residues. Trimming took off 3 bases at V and 0 bases at J, with 5 bases between the two ends. The germline gives CDR1 SGHVS, CDR2 FNYEAQ. CDR3 loop: CASSLRTNTGELFF. CDR3 sequence (DNA): TGTGCCAGCAGCTTGAGAACGAACACCGGGGAGCTGTTTTTT.

V and J are TRBV5-1 and TRBJ1-3; 9 bases map to TRBD1. Germline loops: CDR1 SGHRS, CDR2 YFSETQ. CDR3 size: 15 residues. J was trimmed by 7 bases and V by 6 bases; bases with no gene match: 11. Here the CDR3 reads CASIERTGEINTIYF. CDR3 nucleotides: TGCGCCAGCATAGAGAGGACAGGGGAGATTAACACCATATATTTT.

This clone was recorded only once. The J gene is TRBJ2-7, the V gene TRBV9; perhaps TRBD2 as D (6 bases). Trimming left V 3 bases short and J 1 base short, with 11 bases between. This CDR3 has 14 residues. Germline CDR1 SGDLS, CDR2 YYNGEE. CDR3 amino acids: CASSGGDPSYEQYF. The CDR3 DNA reads as TGTGCCAGCAGCGGGGGGGACCCATCCTACGAGCAGTACTTC. Supplemented by reference TRBV9 and TRBJ2-7, the full variable domain reads DSGVTQTPKHLITATGQRVTLRCSPRSGDLSVYWYQQSLDQGLQFLIQYYNGEERAKGNILERFSAQQFPDLHSELNLSSLELGDSALYFCASSGGDPSYEQYFGPGTRLTVT.

The chain joins TRBV4-2 to TRBJ1-6; 7 bases fit TRBD1. Germline trimming cut 1 base from V and 1 base from J; bases unmatched to any gene: 4. The CDR3 loop spans 17 amino acids. Germline CDR1 and CDR2: LGHNA and YNFKEQ. CDR3: CASSQVNRGSYNSPLHF. CDR3 in DNA: TGTGCCAGCAGCCAAGTTAACAGGGGATCCTATAATTCACCCCTCCACTTT.

The chain joins TRBV7-3 to TRBJ2-2, with 7 bases identical to TRBD1. This CDR3 is built from 15 residues. V shed 5 bases and J 0 bases; nucleotides not matched to a gene: 3. The V gene's germline CDR1 is SGHTA and CDR2 FQGTGA. The CDR3 reads CASSRDSANTGELFF. As DNA, the CDR3 is TGTGCCAGCAGCCGGGACAGCGCGAACACCGGGGAGCTGTTTTTT.